This T cell receptor beta chain was found in a study of T cell responses to AZD1222 COVID-19 vaccine. The V gene's germline CDR1 is SGHRS and CDR2 YFSETQ. V shed 7 bases and J 1 base; nucleotides not matched to a gene: 10. The CDR3 runs 15 residues. Overall study findings and caveats: Spike as a whole was targeted by vaccine-associated CD4 TCRs, dominant at 160-218 and 743-854.

Note on this clone: Antigen specificity is unknown.

Sequenced by immunoSEQ multiplex PCR; TCRdb stores in-frame clones only, minus some. The sample has about 90,000 clones; 91% are singletons. The chain joins TRBV5-1 to TRBJ1-1; 7 bases match TRBD1. Source: peripheral blood, taken on day 0 of MenACWY control vaccination. This receptor was identified in an adult in good health. CDR3 amino acids: CASGLTGPRNTEAFF. In DNA form, the CDR3 reads TGCGCCAGCGGACTGACAGGGCCCAGGAACACTGAAGCTTTCTTT.